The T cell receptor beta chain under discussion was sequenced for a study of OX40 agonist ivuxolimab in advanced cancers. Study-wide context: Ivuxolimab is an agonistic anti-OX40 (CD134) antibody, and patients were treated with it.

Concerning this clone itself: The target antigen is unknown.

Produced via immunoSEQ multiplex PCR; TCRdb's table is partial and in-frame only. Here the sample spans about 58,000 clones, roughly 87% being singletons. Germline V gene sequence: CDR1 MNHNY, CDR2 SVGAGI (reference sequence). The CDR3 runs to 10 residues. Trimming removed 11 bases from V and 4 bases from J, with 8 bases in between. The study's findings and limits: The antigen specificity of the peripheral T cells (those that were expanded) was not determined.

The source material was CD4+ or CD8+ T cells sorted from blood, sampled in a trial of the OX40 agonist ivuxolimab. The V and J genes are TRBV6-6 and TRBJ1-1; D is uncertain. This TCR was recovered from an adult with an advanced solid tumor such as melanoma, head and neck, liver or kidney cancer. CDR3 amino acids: CAGLLTEAFF. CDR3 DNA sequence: TGTGCCGGTCTTCTCACTGAAGCTTTCTTT.